The next 15 T cell receptor beta chains were all read from a single sample in a study of human T cells and chemical hapten exposure. Sample time point: pre-sensitization, week 0. Treatment meaning: therapeutic diphenylcyclopropenone sensitization with weekly scalp DPC. Using its own MiXCR run on the RACE reads, TCRdb lists one record per CDR3 protein. The sample lists some 330,000 distinct CDR3 sequences; around 5% were seen once. The input for sequencing was whole blood, taken in connection with sensitization to the hapten diphenylcyclopropenone (DPC). The receptors were sampled from a woman under 30 with alopecia areata. Some clones in this sample may be carry-over from other donors' samples.

This clonotype was counted many times. The V gene is TRBV29-1, the J gene TRBJ2-1, with TRBD1 as a possible D gene (5 bases). V was cut by 3 bases and J by 5 bases, with 23 bases left in between. The CDR3 extends over 17 amino acids. The germline V gene has CDR1 SQVTM and CDR2 ANQGSEA. CDR3 region: CSVEVWGPTPPNNEQFF. The CDR3 nucleotides read TGCAGCGTTGAGGTGTGGGGCCCAACCCCGCCAAACAATGAGCAGTTCTTC.

Many counts were recorded for this clonotype. The V call is TRBV6-4, the J call TRBJ2-3; D unclear. Trimming removed 0 bases from V and 6 bases from J, with 7 bases in between. The CDR3 length is 13 residues. In germline, CDR1 is MRHNA, CDR2 SNTAGT. Written as DNA, the CDR3 is TGTGCCAGCAGTGACTCTGAAAGCGATACGCAGTATTTT. The encoded protein is CASSDSESDTQYF.

This clonotype has at least ten counts. The rearrangement links TRBV15 to TRBJ1-2; 9 nucleotides agree with TRBD1. Germline trimming cut 1 base from V and 4 bases from J; bases unmatched to any gene: 7. CDR3 length: 16 residues. Germline V gives CDR1 LNHNV, CDR2 YYDKDF (reference sequence). CDR3 amino acids: CATSRVAGQGPYGYTF. CDR3 coding DNA: TGTGCCACCAGCAGAGTAGCGGGACAGGGACCCTATGGCTACACCTTC.

In this sample, this clonotype turned up many times. The chain carries TRBV12-3 or TRBV12-4 and TRBJ2-7; unclear D gene. The CDR3 consists of 14 residues. V lost 5 bases to trimming and J lost 1 base, with 12 bases between them. The chain's CDR3 is CASSNGLGSYEQYF. In DNA form, the CDR3 reads TGTGCCAGCAGTAACGGTCTGGGATCCTACGAGCAGTACTTC.

This clonotype occurred many times. The chain employs TRBV4-2 and TRBJ2-1; perhaps TRBD2 as D (7 bases). Germline V gene lookup returns CDR1 LGHNA and CDR2 YNFKEQ. V was shortened by 0 bases and J by 10 bases, with 22 bases between the two germline ends. The CDR3 covers 17 residues. CDR3 DNA: TGTGCCAGCAGCCAAGAGACTGCGGGGGCCATAGGGCGGGAGCAGTTCTTC. As protein: CASSQETAGAIGREQFF.

The chain couples TRBV7-9 to TRBJ1-1, with D possibly TRBD1 on 6 matching bases. Germline V gene data show CDR1 as SEHNR and CDR2 as FQNEAQ (reference sequence). V dropped 10 bases and J dropped 1 base, with 13 bases sitting between them. The CDR3 covers 13 residues. The CDR3: CAIFKQGNTEAFF. As DNA, the CDR3 is TGTGCCATTTTCAAACAGGGGAACACTGAAGCTTTCTTT.

This clonotype was counted at least ten times. The chain has TRBV29-1 and TRBJ1-1; D gene unclear. Germline CDR1 reads SQVTM; CDR2 reads ANQGSEA. The ends were cut back, 4 bases at V and 0 bases at J, with 9 bases in the middle. The CDR3 has 13 residues. CDR3 region: CSVAWGMNTEAFF. The CDR3, as DNA: TGCAGCGTTGCATGGGGAATGAACACTGAAGCTTTCTTT.

This clonotype was observed at least ten times. The rearrangement joins TRBV27 to TRBJ1-6; tentative D call: TRBD1 (6 bases). V shed 4 bases and J shed 11 bases, with 18 bases lying between them. This CDR3 is built from 15 residues. Germline CDR1 is MNHEY and CDR2 is SMNVEV (reference sequence). CDR3 DNA: TGTGCCAGCAGTTCAGACTCAGGGGCCTTAACACCCCTCCACTTT. Encoded protein: CASSSDSGALTPLHF.

This chain links TRBV20-1 with TRBJ2-4, with 7 bases identical to TRBD1. Trimming at V came to 0 bases and at J to 7 bases, leaving 3 bases not matched to a gene. Germline values: CDR1 DFQATT, CDR2 SNEGSKA (reference sequence). The CDR3 totals 13 residues. The CDR3 DNA sequence: TGCAGTGCTAGAGATCTGGACAGGAACATTCAGTACTTC. This translates into CSARDLDRNIQYF.

The rearrangement joins TRBV9 to TRBJ1-2; 9 nucleotides line up with TRBD1. Germline assignment: CDR1 SGDLS and CDR2 YYNGEE. The CDR3 contains 14 residues. The V gene end was trimmed by 4 bases and the J gene end by 3 bases; junction bases not matched to a gene: 4. CDR3: CASSTGGVDYGYTF. The CDR3 DNA follows: TGTGCCAGCAGCACAGGGGGCGTCGACTATGGCTACACCTTC.

V and J are TRBV5-1 and TRBJ2-1, with 7 bases aligning to TRBD2. CDR1 and CDR2 from the germline V gene are SGHRS and YFSETQ. The V gene end was trimmed by 0 bases and the J gene end by 7 bases; junction bases not matched to a gene: 16. The CDR3 sequence is 18 residues long. The CDR3 sequence: CASSLGGGEMGLPNEQFF. For the CDR3, the DNA is TGCGCCAGCAGCTTGGGAGGTGGGGAGATGGGACTACCAAATGAGCAGTTCTTC. The entire variable domain, with the rest obtained from reference TRBV5-1 and TRBJ2-1, is as follows: KAGVTQTPRYLIKTRGQQVTLSCSPISGHRSVSWYQQTPGQGLQFLFEYFSETQRNKGNFPGRFSGRQFSNSRSEMNVSTLELGDSALYLCASSLGGGEMGLPNEQFFGPGTRLTVL.

This clonotype was counted ten times or more. The J gene is TRBJ2-7, the V gene TRBV20-1; 7 nucleotides agree with TRBD1. Germline V gene lookup returns CDR1 DFQATT and CDR2 SNEGSKA (reference sequence). V lost 5 bases and J lost 0; bases outside the gene matches: 16. This CDR3 spans 17 amino acids. CDR3: CSAPTRLGTAFSYEQYF. In nucleotides, the CDR3 is TGCAGTGCTCCAACTAGGTTAGGGACAGCCTTCTCCTACGAGCAGTACTTC.

The chain employs TRBV5-1 and TRBJ2-7, with 7 bases fitting TRBD1. J lost 7 bases, V lost 6 bases, and 4 bases had no gene match. The germline V gene has CDR1 SGHRS and CDR2 YFSETQ. This CDR3 has 11 residues. The CDR3 region has the DNA TGCGCCAGCACCGAGGGGGCTGAGCAGTACTTC. It specifies CASTEGAEQYF.

This clonotype has more than one count but fewer than ten. The chain employs TRBV6-2 or TRBV6-3 and TRBJ2-2, with TRBD1 as a possible D gene (6 bases). The germline V and J ends were trimmed by 5 bases and 0 bases, with 13 bases remaining between them. Germline V gene sequence: CDR1 MNHEY, CDR2 SVGEGT. This CDR3 has 16 residues. CDR3 in amino acids: CASSTPGHANTGELFF. The DNA of the CDR3 is TGTGCCAGCAGTACTCCGGGACATGCGAACACCGGGGAGCTGTTTTTT.

This clonotype came up many times. The rearrangement uses TRBV7-9 and TRBJ1-1; D is undetermined. The CDR3 length is 13 residues. The V gene's germline CDR1 is SEHNR and CDR2 FQNEAQ (reference sequence). V lost 1 base and J lost 1, with 4 bases in between. Here the CDR3 reads CASSLVGNTEAFF. The CDR3 nucleotides read TGTGCCAGCAGCTTAGTAGGGAACACTGAAGCTTTCTTT.